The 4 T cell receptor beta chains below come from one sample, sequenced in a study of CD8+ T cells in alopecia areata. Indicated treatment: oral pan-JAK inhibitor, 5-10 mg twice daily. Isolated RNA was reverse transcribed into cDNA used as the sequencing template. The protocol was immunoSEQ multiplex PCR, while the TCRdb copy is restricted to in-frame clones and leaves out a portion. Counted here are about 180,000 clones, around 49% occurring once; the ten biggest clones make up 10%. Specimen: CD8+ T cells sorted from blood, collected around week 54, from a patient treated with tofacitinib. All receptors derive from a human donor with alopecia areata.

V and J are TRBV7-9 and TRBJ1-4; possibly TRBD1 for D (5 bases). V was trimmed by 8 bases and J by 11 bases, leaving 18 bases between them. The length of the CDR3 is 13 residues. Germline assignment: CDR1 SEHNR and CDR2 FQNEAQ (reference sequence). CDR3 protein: CASGGGTFDKLFF. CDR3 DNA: TGTGCCAGCGGAGGCGGGACCTTCGATAAACTGTTTTTT.

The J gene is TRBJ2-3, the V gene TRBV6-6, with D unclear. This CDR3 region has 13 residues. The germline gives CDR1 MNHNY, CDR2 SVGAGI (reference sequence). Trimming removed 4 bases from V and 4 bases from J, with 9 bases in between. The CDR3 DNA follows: TGTGCCAGCAGTTCCTTAAGGGCAGATACGCAGTATTTT. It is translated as CASSSLRADTQYF.

The CDR3 reads CASRPGRYTGELFF. CDR3 nucleotides: TGTGCCAGCAGACCGGGGCGGTACACCGGGGAGCTGTTTTTT. The rearrangement links TRBV7-2 to TRBJ2-2, with D possibly called TRBD1 or TRBD2 (5 bases each). Germline assignment: CDR1 SGHTA and CDR2 FQGNSA. The CDR3 runs to 14 residues. V lost 6 bases and J 3 bases, leaving 11 bases between the germline ends.

This CDR3 is CSVRFGEQFF. The CDR3 DNA reads as TGCAGCGTGCGATTCGGCGAGCAGTTCTTC. V usage is TRBV29-1 and J usage is TRBJ2-1, with D unclear. The germline V gene encodes CDR1 SQVTM and CDR2 ANQGSEA. The CDR3 sequence is 10 residues long. Trimming removed 6 bases at V and 10 bases at J, with 10 bases between.